Here is one T cell receptor beta chain with its context. Assay: immunoSEQ multiplex PCR; the TCRdb copy retains only in-frame clones and omits some. Among some 60,000 clones, approximately 94% were seen once, and the ten largest hold roughly 3.1%. This record belongs to a study of technical replicates of blood from a few donors. V was trimmed by 2 bases and J by 5 bases, leaving 6 bases between them. CDR1 is GTSNPN and CDR2 is SVGIG in the germline V gene (reference sequence). The CDR3 extends over 12 amino acids. Specimen: PBMCs. The TCR sequence derives from a human donor in good health. Some clones in this sample may be carry-over from other donors' samples. The V and J genes are TRBV30 and TRBJ2-2; D possibly corresponds to TRBD2 (5 bases). CDR3 loop: CAWSTGTGELFF. In nucleotides, the CDR3 is TGTGCCTGGAGTACGGGGACCGGGGAGCTGTTTTTT. The entire variable domain, with the rest obtained from reference TRBV30 and TRBJ2-2, is as follows: SQTIHQWPATLVQPVGSPLSLECTVEGTSNPNLYWYRQAAGRGLQLLFYSVGIGQISSEVPQNLSASRPQDRQFILSSKKLLLSDSGFYLCAWSTGTGELFFGEGSRLTVL.